Listed below are T cell receptor beta chains from one sample, sequenced in a study of radiotherapy plus CTLA-4 blockade in lung cancer. Sequencing was performed with immunoSEQ multiplex PCR; in TCRdb, only in-frame clones are kept and a portion is missing. The sample carries about 56,000 clones, 65% to 80% recorded once. This sample comprised peripheral blood, obtained from a patient treated with radiotherapy plus ipilimumab. The receptors were sampled from a human donor with non-small cell lung cancer who had a complete response to radiotherapy plus ipilimumab. Both conserved end residues are part of each CDR3. D genes are given only for firm matches. Rows give clone size only sometimes, using once, few, many, or a class for an expanded clone.

>TRBJ2-5|TRBV12-1|.|.
TGTGCCAGCAGCTACCTCGGGCGGGGACTGGGGGAGACCCAGTACTTC
CASSYLGRGLGETQYF
>TRBJ2-2|TRBV27|.|TRBD2
TGTGCCAGCAGTTTGTGGGGACTAGCGGGAGTGAGCACCGGGGAGCTGTTTTTT
CASSLWGLAGVSTGELFF
>TRBJ1-1|TRBV6-6|.|.
TGTGCCAGCAGTTCCGGGGAAAACACCATTGAAGCTTTCTTT
CASSSGENTIEAFF
>TRBJ2-1|TRBV11-3|.|.
TGTGCCAGCAGCTCCGACAGGGGAGGGTCCTACAATGAGCAGTTCTTC
CASSSDRGGSYNEQFF
>TRBJ1-2|TRBV10-3|.|.
TGTGCCATCAGTGAGTCCCAGGGACAAGATGGCTACACCTTC
CAISESQGQDGYTF
>TRBJ1-2|TRBV7-2|once|.
TGTGCCAGCAGCTTATCCAGGGAGGGTGGCTACACCTTC
CASSLSREGGYTF
>TRBJ1-6|TRBV4-1|.|.
TGCGCCAGCAGCCAAGAGCCGGTTTCACCCCTCCACTTT
CASSQEPVSPLHF
>TRBJ1-1|TRBV12-5|few|.
TGTGCTAGTGGTTTGGGACGGGGGACTGAAGCTTTCTTT
CASGLGRGTEAFF
>TRBJ1-2|TRBV29-1|.|.
TGCAGCGTTGACTTAGGGGACTATGGCTACACCTTC
CSVDLGDYGYTF
>TRBJ1-6|TRBV6-5|.|TRBD1
TGTGCCAGCAGTAGACAGGGAAAAACTTCACCCCTCCACTTT
CASSRQGKTSPLHF
>TRBJ2-1|TRBV9|.|TRBD1
TGTGCCAGCAGCGTAGGGGGGACAGGGAACAATGAGCAGTTCTTC
CASSVGGTGNNEQFF
>TRBJ1-3|TRBV30|.|.
TGTGCCTGGAGAGCAGGGGCGCGGGGAAACACCATATATTTT
CAWRAGARGNTIYF
>TRBJ1-6|TRBV2|.|TRBD1
TGTGCCAGCAGTGTGACAGGGGCTTCTTCACCCCTCCACTTT
CASSVTGASSPLHF
>TRBJ1-2|TRBV9|.|.
TGTGCCAGCAGGGACTTTACCGCTTATGGCTACACCTTC
CASRDFTAYGYTF
>TRBJ1-5|TRBV18|.|.
TGTGCCAGCTCACCCGGGATAGGAGAACAGCCCCAGCATTTT
CASSPGIGEQPQHF
>TRBJ1-4|TRBV27|once|.
TGTGCCAGCAGTTTAGTCGGTCAGGGGTCTAATGAAAAACTGTTTTTT
CASSLVGQGSNEKLFF
>TRBJ1-1|TRBV19|.|.
TGTGCCAGTAGTTACACAGGGTTGGGTGAAGCTTTCTTT
CASSYTGLGEAFF
>TRBJ2-5|TRBV30|.|TRBD1
TGTGCCTGGAGTGGGACCGGGACAGGGGGCCGGGAGACCCAGTACTTC
CAWSGTGTGGRETQYF
>TRBJ1-4|TRBV15|.|.
TGTGCCACCAGCAGGACCAGACAGTCTAATGAAAAACTGTTTTTT
CATSRTRQSNEKLFF
>TRBJ2-7|TRBV7-9|.|TRBD1
TGTGCCAGCAGTTTCCGGGACAGGGGGATCTACGAGCAGTACTTC
CASSFRDRGIYEQYF
>TRBJ1-5|TRBV30|.|.
TGTGCCTGGAGTCCCTCAACTTCTGGGCCCCAGCATTTT
CAWSPSTSGPQHF
>TRBJ2-3|TRBV29-1|.|.
TGCAGCGTTGAAGAGCGGACAGATACGCAGTATTTT
CSVEERTDTQYF
>TRBJ2-1|TRBV5-8|.|.
TGTGCCAGCAGCTTGGGGAAGCGTTCCTCCTACAATGAGCAGTTCTTC
CASSLGKRSSYNEQFF
>TRBJ2-3|TRBV5-1|.|TRBD2
TGCGCCAGCAGCTTGCCGCCCCTAGCGGGTGTTACTTCAGGTACGCAGTATTTT
CASSLPPLAGVTSGTQYF
>TRBJ1-1|TRBV19|.|.
TGTGCCAGTAGGCGGCGGGCTGCGGGCACTGAAGCTTTCTTT
CASRRRAAGTEAFF
>TRBJ1-2|TRBV5-8|.|TRBD1
TGTGCCAGCAGCTTGGAGGGGACAGCCAACTATGGCTACACCTTC
CASSLEGTANYGYTF
>TRBJ2-2|TRBV25-1|.|.
TGTGCCAGCAGTGAAAGCAACGGAGAGAAGGACGGGGAGCTGTTTTTT
CASSESNGEKDGELFF
>TRBJ2-3|TRBV2|.|TRBD2
TGTGCCAGCAAGCCCCCCCGGGGTAGCGGGGAGGAAGATACGCAGTATTTT
CASKPPRGSGEEDTQYF
>TRBJ2-3|TRBV7-9|.|.
TGTGCCAGCAGCGACACAAATACGCAGTATTTT
CASSDTNTQYF
>TRBJ1-5|TRBV10-3|once|TRBD1
TGTGCCATCAGACCGGGACAGGGCGACAATCAGCCCCAGCATTTT
CAIRPGQGDNQPQHF
>TRBJ1-2|TRBV18|.|.
TGTGCCAGCTCACCCGCCTCGGCCAGGGAAAACTATGGCTACACCTTC
CASSPASARENYGYTF
>TRBJ1-1|TRBV28|.|.
TGTGCCAGCAGGGGGCGTCTGGACACTGAAGCTTTCTTT
CASRGRLDTEAFF
>TRBJ2-5|TRBV18|.|TRBD2
TGTGCCAGCTCACCATCGCTAGCGGGAGGTGGACAAGAGACCCAGTACTTC
CASSPSLAGGGQETQYF
>TRBJ2-2|TRBV13|.|TRBD2
TGTGCCAGCAGCCTCCCTAGCGGGGCGAACACCGGGGAGCTGTTTTTT
CASSLPSGANTGELFF
>TRBJ1-3|TRBV29-1|once|.
TGCAGCGTTGCAGGGTCTGGAAACACCATATATTTT
CSVAGSGNTIYF
>TRBJ2-3|TRBV20-1|.|.
TGCAGTGCTACAGGTGGAGATACGCAGTATTTT
CSATGGDTQYF
>TRBJ2-7|TRBV7-2|once|TRBD2
TGTGCCAGCAGCTTAGGCTATAGCGGGGCCTACGAGCAGTACTTC
CASSLGYSGAYEQYF
>TRBJ2-1|TRBV2|.|.
TGTGCCAGCAGTGACAGTAATGAGCAGTTCTTC
CASSDSNEQFF
>TRBJ1-4|TRBV18|.|.
TGTGCCAGCTCACCACCAGGGAGCCCGCGTGAAAAACTGTTTTTT
CASSPPGSPREKLFF
>TRBJ1-5|TRBV19|few|TRBD1
TGTGCCAGTAGTGTACGACTGCACAGGGGCGGCAATCAGCCCCAGCATTTT
CASSVRLHRGGNQPQHF
>TRBJ1-2|TRBV27|.|TRBD1
TGTGCCAGCAGTTCTGGGGACAGATACTATGGCTACACCTTC
CASSSGDRYYGYTF
>TRBJ1-4|TRBV5-1|.|TRBD1
TGCGCCAGCAGCCAGGGACAGACAACAACTAATGAAAAACTGTTTTTT
CASSQGQTTTNEKLFF
>TRBJ1-5|TRBV27|.|.
TGTGCCAGCAGTCCGACAGGCGGGAGGCAGCCCCAGCATTTT
CASSPTGGRQPQHF
>TRBJ2-2|TRBV11-3|.|TRBD1
TGTGCCAGCAGCTTTACCGGGACAGGGAGTTTCACCGGGGAGCTGTTTTTT
CASSFTGTGSFTGELFF
>TRBJ1-3|TRBV30|.|.
TGTGCCTGGAGTGTACTGGAGGGGATCACCATATATTTT
CAWSVLEGITIYF
>TRBJ1-2|TRBV15|.|TRBD1
TGTGCCACCAGTGTAGACAGGGGAATATTTTTCGATGGCTACACCTTC
CATSVDRGIFFDGYTF
>TRBJ2-2|TRBV28|.|.
TGTGCCAGCAGTTCAGGGGAAAGGAATACCGGGGAGCTGTTTTTT
CASSSGERNTGELFF
>TRBJ1-1|TRBV5-1|.|.
TGCGCCAGCAGCTCGAAACAGGGAGGGGGCACTGAAGCTTTCTTT
CASSSKQGGGTEAFF
>TRBJ2-5|TRBV6-6|few|TRBD2
TGTGCCAGCAGCAAACTAGCGGGAGGACGGGAGACCCAGTACTTC
CASSKLAGGRETQYF
>TRBJ1-2|TRBV18|few|.
TGTGCCAGCTCACCAGGATATACAAAGCCAGGGGACGGCTACACCTTC
CASSPGYTKPGDGYTF
>TRBJ2-3|TRBV9|.|.
TGTGCCAGCAGCGTAGAGAGGGCCATAGGTGCAGATACGCAGTATTTT
CASSVERAIGADTQYF
>TRBJ2-3|TRBV4-3|.|TRBD2
TGCGCCAGCAGCCAGACTAGCGGGAGTATCACAGATACGCAGTATTTT
CASSQTSGSITDTQYF